The present TCR beta chain was sequenced within a study of T cells after yellow fever vaccination. Overall study results and limits: From the bulk population, abundant clonotypes could contaminate and appear within FACS-sorted repertoires. Once the booster was given, most primary-vaccination clones reappeared, at just under 98% for CD4 and 88% for CD8.

In germline, CDR1 is SGDLS, CDR2 YYNGEE. V was cut by 1 base and J by 0 bases, with 14 bases left in between. The CDR3 totals 16 residues. From the 5' RACE reads, TCRdb called clonotypes with MiXCR, one entry per CDR3 protein. The sample includes about 630,000 distinct CDR3 sequences, about 12% of them seen just once. The sample holds a few counts of this clonotype. The antigen is undetermined. The chain employs TRBV9 and TRBJ2-7; D might be TRBD2 (7 bases). The receptor was isolated from a young man who received the YFV17D yellow fever vaccine. This sample comprised PBMCs, obtained on the day of the yellow fever booster vaccination. CDR3: CASSVPRGGSSYEQYF. The CDR3 DNA sequence: TGTGCCAGCAGCGTACCGAGGGGGGGAAGCTCCTACGAGCAGTACTTC.